Only a few counts were recorded for the clone carrying this TCR beta chain. The antigen is not known. The sample originates from a study of T cell repertoires in cytomegalovirus infection. About the research overall: Through public TCR beta signatures, both CMV infection and matching HLA type were indicated. The study's findings and limits: Dominant in the ex vivo response were TCR beta clonotypes restricted by HLA-C and specific for CMV. Frequencies of public TCR beta families were cumulated, and this identified carriers of CMV plus the relevant HLA.

The CDR3 is 15 amino acids. Per the germline V gene, CDR1 is SEHNR and CDR2 is FQNEAQ (reference sequence). Trimming stripped 5 bases from V and 7 bases from J, with 18 bases between. TCRdb redid the calling of the reads with MiXCR, one entry per CDR3 protein. The data hold a few hundred thousand distinct CDR3 sequences, with 15% to 20% observed a single time. The sequence came from a human donor in good health (CMV status not recorded). Some clones in this sample may be carry-over from other donors' samples. The chain uses TRBV7-9 and TRBJ2-1; possibly TRBD2 for D (5 bases). The sample comprised CD8+ T cells from PBMCs. CDR3 nucleotides: TGTGCCAGCAGCGGCGCCGGGGAGCGGATTAATGAGCAGTTCTTC. Its translation: CASSGAGERINEQFF.